These T cell receptor beta chains were read from a single sample in a study of neurological immune-mediated disorders. TCRdb reprocessed the 5' RACE reads with MiXCR, giving one entry per CDR3 protein. The table shows under 70,000 distinct CDR3 sequences, with around 3.4% occurring only once. What was sequenced was PBMCs. The receptor set was obtained from a woman in her sixties with multiple sclerosis. Both conserved end residues are part of each CDR3. A D gene is named only where the DNA matches it firmly. Clone size is given for some rows only: seen once, a few or many times, or a class if the clone is expanded.

V	size	J	D	CDR3	DNA
TRBV2	many	TRBJ1-1	-	CASNPGGILPGTEAFF	TGTGCCAGCAACCCGGGAGGGATCCTCCCTGGCACTGAAGCTTTCTTT
TRBV12-3/TRBV12-4	many	TRBJ2-3	TRBD2	CASRTGGTDTQYF	TGTGCCAGCCGGACGGGGGGAACAGATACGCAGTATTTT
TRBV28	-	TRBJ1-2	-	CASSLYYGYTF	TGTGCCAGCAGTTTATATTATGGCTACACCTTC
TRBV20-1	many	TRBJ2-7	TRBD2	CSASRTSGREGSSYEQYF	TGCAGTGCTAGTCGGACTAGCGGGAGAGAGGGGAGCTCCTACGAGCAGTACTTC
TRBV20-1	many	TRBJ1-1	-	CSAPTGLGSTEAFF	TGCAGTGCTCCAACTGGACTGGGAAGTACTGAAGCTTTCTTT
TRBV27	-	TRBJ2-7	TRBD1	CASSRSGGERAYEQYF	TGTGCCAGCAGCAGATCAGGGGGCGAGAGGGCCTACGAGCAGTACTTC
TRBV28	many	TRBJ1-5	-	CASSWDYNQPQHF	TGTGCCAGCAGTTGGGACTACAATCAGCCCCAGCATTTT
TRBV5-1	medium-sized	TRBJ2-1	TRBD2	CASSPGLATSQFF	TGCGCCAGCAGCCCAGGACTAGCGACCTCTCAGTTCTTC
TRBV11-1	many	TRBJ2-1	-	CASSQSRVEQFF	TGTGCCAGCAGCCAATCTAGGGTTGAGCAGTTCTTC
TRBV28	few	TRBJ2-3	TRBD1	CASSSIGQGAKDTQYF	TGTGCCAGCAGTTCCATTGGACAGGGGGCGAAAGATACGCAGTATTTT
TRBV12-3/TRBV12-4	many	TRBJ2-5	TRBD2	CASIPGLAGGQETQYF	TGTGCCAGCATCCCGGGACTAGCGGGGGGCCAAGAGACCCAGTACTTC
TRBV3-1	many	TRBJ2-2	-	CASSPGGGELFF	TGTGCCAGCAGCCCCGGGGGTGGGGAGCTGTTTTTT
TRBV15	once	TRBJ2-5	-	CATSREGEWGETQYF	TGTGCCACCAGCAGAGAGGGCGAATGGGGAGAGACCCAGTACTTC
TRBV7-2	many	TRBJ2-5	-	CASSPEQAEETQYF	TGTGCCAGCAGCCCCGAGCAGGCGGAAGAGACCCAGTACTTC
TRBV12-3/TRBV12-4	many	TRBJ1-5	-	CASSPLGSQPQHF	TGTGCCAGCAGTCCCCTAGGGTCTCAGCCCCAGCATTTT
TRBV9	few	TRBJ1-6	-	CASSVGEVNSTLNF	TGTGCCAGCAGCGTGGGGGAAGTGAATTCAACCCTCAACTTT